Listed below are T cell receptor beta chains from one sample, sequenced in a study of CD8 T cells in ankylosing spondylitis. TCRdb recomputed calls from the 5' RACE reads with MiXCR, one row per CDR3 protein. The sample includes 390,000 or so distinct CDR3 sequences, 20% to 25% seen only once; the top ten take about a sixth. The specimen sequenced was blood, either unsorted or a sorted T cell fraction (not recorded which). Source of these receptors: a male donor with ankylosing spondylitis. Each CDR3 is given with its conserved first and last residue. The D gene is left open where the match is weak. Some rows have no size entry. The others give once, few or many, or a class for an expanded clone.

>.|many|TRBV9|TRBJ2-7
CASSEGVESEQYF
TGTGCCAGCAGCGAAGGGGTGGAGAGCGAGCAGTACTTC
>.|few|TRBV11-2|TRBJ1-4
CASSLERTSEKLFF
TGTGCCAGCAGCTTAGAACGGACAAGTGAAAAACTGTTTTTT
>.|few|TRBV12-3/TRBV12-4|TRBJ1-1
CASSLALGNGAFF
TGTGCCAGCAGTTTAGCGCTTGGGAACGGAGCTTTCTTT
>TRBD1|few|TRBV3-1|TRBJ2-5
CASSQALRGGGQETQYF
TGTGCCAGCAGCCAAGCCCTGAGAGGGGGCGGCCAAGAGACCCAGTACTTC
>TRBD2|.|TRBV6-5|TRBJ2-1
CASSNGRPYSYNEQFF
TGTGCCAGCAGTAACGGGAGGCCTTACTCCTACAATGAGCAGTTCTTC
>.|.|TRBV5-1|TRBJ2-1
CASSPDGQFYNEQFF
TGCGCCAGCAGCCCGGACGGACAGTTTTACAATGAGCAGTTCTTC
>.|.|TRBV9|TRBJ2-2
CASSWGAGMIGTGELFF
TGTGCCAGCAGTTGGGGGGCAGGGATGATTGGTACCGGGGAGCTGTTTTTT
>TRBD1|many|TRBV25-1|TRBJ1-2
CASSESTGTYGGYTF
TGTGCCAGCAGTGAGTCGACAGGGACCTATGGAGGCTACACCTTC
>.|.|TRBV19|TRBJ2-7
CASSDNSRRGSYEQYF
TGTGCCAGTAGTGATAACAGCCGTAGGGGTTCCTACGAGCAGTACTTC
>TRBD2|few|TRBV27|TRBJ2-1
CASSLRLAEEQFF
TGTGCCAGCAGTTTGAGACTAGCGGAAGAGCAGTTCTTC
>TRBD1|few|TRBV7-2|TRBJ1-5
CASSLVAGGIQPQHF
TGTGCCAGCAGCTTAGTGGCAGGGGGTATTCAGCCCCAGCATTTT
>.|.|TRBV6-5|TRBJ1-1
CASSYREGSTMNTEAFF
TGTGCCAGCAGTTACCGGGAGGGGAGTACGATGAACACTGAAGCTTTCTTT
>.|.|TRBV9|TRBJ2-2
CASSVFPGARNTGELFF
TGTGCCAGCAGCGTTTTTCCAGGGGCAAGAAACACCGGGGAGCTGTTTTTT
>.|few|TRBV4-1|TRBJ2-7
CASSQVFPQGFEQYF
TGCGCCAGCAGCCAAGTTTTCCCACAGGGCTTCGAGCAGTACTTC
>.|few|TRBV6-2/TRBV6-3|TRBJ2-7
CASNRLFYEQYF
TGTGCCAGCAACAGGTTATTCTACGAGCAGTACTTC
>.|few|TRBV5-5|TRBJ2-2
CASSSLGAGNAGELFF
TGTGCCAGCAGCTCCCTAGGGGCAGGGAATGCCGGGGAGCTGTTTTTT
>.|few|TRBV18|TRBJ1-1
CASSLRGVEERAAPEAFF
TGTGCCAGCTCACTCCGCGGTGTAGAGGAACGGGCTGCCCCTGAAGCTTTCTTT
>TRBD2|.|TRBV5-1|TRBJ2-1
CASSPGLAPFNEQFF
TGCGCCAGCAGCCCGGGACTAGCGCCGTTCAATGAGCAGTTCTTC
>TRBD1|few|TRBV15|TRBJ2-2
CATSRETGGNTGELFF
TGTGCCACCAGCAGAGAAACAGGGGGAAACACCGGGGAGCTGTTTTTT
>.|.|TRBV12-3/TRBV12-4|TRBJ1-1
CASSLSWNTEAFF
TGTGCCAGCAGTTTGTCTTGGAACACTGAAGCTTTCTTT
>.|.|TRBV20-1|TRBJ2-7
CSAPWGSYEQYF
TGCAGTGCCCCTTGGGGGTCCTACGAGCAGTACTTC
>TRBD1|.|TRBV6-1|TRBJ1-2
CASSVPQGARYGYTF
TGTGCCAGCAGCGTACCTCAGGGGGCGCGATATGGCTACACCTTC
>.|.|TRBV9|TRBJ2-7
CASSALPETAYEQYF
TGTGCCAGCAGCGCCCTCCCCGAGACCGCCTACGAGCAGTACTTC
>TRBD1|few|TRBV19|TRBJ2-7
CASSIVPGQGRYEQYF
TGTGCCAGTAGTATAGTACCGGGACAGGGTAGATACGAGCAGTACTTC
>.|few|TRBV20-1|TRBJ1-6
CSATGTIGSQNSPLHF
TGCAGTGCTACCGGGACAATTGGGTCCCAAAATTCACCCCTCCACTTT
>TRBD2|few|TRBV25-1|TRBJ2-5
CASSGLAGRQETQYF
TGTGCCAGCAGTGGACTAGCGGGACGCCAAGAGACCCAGTACTTC
>.|.|TRBV5-1|TRBJ2-5
CASSLEALWETQYF
TGCGCCAGCAGCTTGGAGGCTTTATGGGAGACCCAGTACTTC
>TRBD2|many|TRBV5-1|TRBJ2-1
CASSLGLAGSYNEQFF
TGTGCCAGCAGCTTGGGACTAGCGGGCTCCTACAATGAGCAGTTCTTC
>.|.|TRBV4-1|TRBJ2-2
CASSQDPRGGPGELFF
TGCGCCAGCAGCCAAGACCCCAGGGGAGGGCCCGGGGAGCTGTTTTTT
>.|.|TRBV10-3|TRBJ2-3
CAILGGLGGDTQYF
TGTGCCATCCTGGGGGGACTGGGTGGCGATACGCAGTATTTT
>.|.|TRBV20-1|TRBJ1-3
CSARSSGNTIYF
TGCAGTGCTAGAAGCAGTGGAAACACCATATATTTT
>.|few|TRBV6-1|TRBJ1-1
CASSDGAVTEAFF
TGTGCCAGCAGTGACGGGGCAGTCACTGAAGCTTTCTTT
>.|.|TRBV5-6|TRBJ1-5
CASSTGQGSNQPQHF
TGTGCCAGCAGCACGGGGCAGGGAAGCAATCAGCCCCAGCATTTT
>TRBD2|.|TRBV7-9|TRBJ2-5
CASSPTLAGRGETQYF
TGTGCCAGCAGTCCAACCTTAGCGGGAAGGGGAGAGACCCAGTACTTC
>.|.|TRBV11-3|TRBJ2-5
CASSPSSRGETQYF
TGTGCCAGCAGCCCCAGCTCCAGGGGAGAGACCCAGTACTTC
>TRBD2|.|TRBV4-2|TRBJ2-7
CASSQDPGLADYEQYF
TGTGCCAGCAGCCAAGACCCGGGACTAGCGGACTACGAGCAGTACTTC
>.|.|TRBV5-5|TRBJ2-1
CASSLEGVPLANEQFF
TGTGCCAGCAGCTTGGAGGGCGTACCCCTCGCCAATGAGCAGTTCTTC
>.|.|TRBV12-3/TRBV12-4|TRBJ1-1
CASSPARVSTEAFF
TGTGCCAGCAGCCCTGCCAGGGTGTCCACTGAAGCTTTCTTT
>.|.|TRBV4-3|TRBJ2-1
CASSQVLSGLGVGQEQFF
TGCGCCAGCAGCCAAGTTTTATCCGGGCTTGGAGTTGGGCAGGAGCAGTTCTTC
>.|few|TRBV6-5|TRBJ1-6
CASSYSGRDNSPLHF
TGTGCCAGCAGTTACTCTGGGAGGGACAATTCACCCCTCCACTTT
>.|few|TRBV6-5|TRBJ1-5
CASSWVHYSNQPQHF
TGTGCCAGCAGTTGGGTACACTATAGCAATCAGCCCCAGCATTTT
>TRBD1|few|TRBV7-2|TRBJ1-2
CASSLTGQDTYGYTF
TGTGCCAGCAGCTTAACGGGACAGGACACCTATGGCTACACCTTC